The TCR beta chain under discussion was sequenced for a study of shared clonotypes between healthy human individuals. This CDR3 contains 12 residues. Germline V lookup: CDR1 SGHDN, CDR2 FVKESK. Trimming cost V 5 bases and J 10 bases; bases outside gene matches: 7. Study-level points and caveats: Among four donors, approximately 5% of naive CD4 clonotypes were found in common.

Each PCR replicate from the sorted subsets contained roughly 210 ng DNA, which is 25,000 to 30,000 T cell genomes. Profiling relied on immunoSEQ multiplex PCR, and the TCRdb table lists in-frame clones only, not all of them. The data hold about 1 million clones, with under 80% observed a single time. HIV-negative, healthy adults without recent acute infections or vaccinations were the donors. Regarding this clone: Its target is unknown.

The sequenced material came from memory CD4+ T cells sorted from blood. Subset of the sample: CD45RA-negative fraction. The chain joins TRBV14 to TRBJ1-1; 7 nucleotides line up with TRBD1. The TCR was taken from a man younger than 30 in good health. The DNA of the CDR3 is TGTGCCAGCAGCGACAGGGCTTCCAGAGCTTTCTTT. As protein: CASSDRASRAFF.